The source of this T cell receptor (beta chain) is a study of regulatory T cells in long-lasting Graves disease. Study-wide results and caveats: Persistent disease showed a preference for TRBV28, TRBJ1-2 and TRBJ2-5. Lower TCR diversity was seen in persistent Graves' patients than in newly diagnosed ones.

The ends were cut back, 7 bases at V and 1 base at J, with 11 bases in the middle. The CDR3 runs 14 residues. Germline CDR1 and CDR2: MDHEN and SYDVKM. This clonotype was seen ten or more times. Its specificity is not known. Specified time point: persistent/refractory GD, antithyroid drugs over 5 years with positive TRAb. The TCR library used RNA extracted from PBMCs. The guidelines of the American Thyroid Association were the basis for diagnosing Graves' disease. Building of the TCR beta libraries involved iRepertoire HTBI primers and Arm-PCR of CDR3 regions. MiXCR, run by TCRdb on the multiplex PCR reads, gives a single entry per CDR3 protein. The sample lists roughly 400,000 distinct CDR3 sequences; approximately 22% were seen once.

V gene TRBV28 combines with J gene TRBJ1-5; D is unresolved. This sequence was found in a female donor with Graves disease. The sample here was peripheral blood mononuclear cells (PBMCs), taken when the disease was refractory, from a patient treated with antithyroid drugs. CDR3 in DNA: TGTGCCAGCACTACTTTGGGCAGCAATCAGCCCCAGCATTTT. Protein product: CASTTLGSNQPQHF.